This T cell receptor (beta chain) appears in the sequencing data of a study of vaccination effects on CD4 cells after COVID-19. Study-level background: BNT162b2 vaccine or mRNA-1273 vaccine was given to participants in two doses. Specimens were obtained from a couple of convalescent patients 16 days and one week prior to vaccination.

Profiled with immunoSEQ multiplex PCR; TCRdb holds only in-frame clones, not every one. The profile shows roughly 45,000 clones, roughly four fifths of them singletons. Findings and caveats of the study: For convalescents, most of the spike-reactive clones seen post-vaccine were new vaccine-induced clones.

The germline gives CDR1 MNHEY, CDR2 SVGEGT. With 5 bases clipped from V and 4 bases from J, the junction kept 12 bases outside the gene matches. The CDR3 runs to 17 residues. ViraFEST expansion of antigen-specific CD4+ T cells with viral peptide pools preceded sequencing. Isolation of CD4+ T cells took place after about ten days of culture. Convalescent patients had PCR-confirmed SARS-CoV-2 infection between March and December 2020. Remarks on this clone: What it binds is not known.

The starting material was CD4+ T cells from PBMCs cultured with a peptide pool, obtained before COVID-19 vaccination. The receptor's source is a human donor who had a prior SARS-CoV-2 infection. The chain recombines TRBV6-2 or TRBV6-3 with TRBJ2-3; 10 bases match TRBD2. Written as DNA, the CDR3 is TGTGCCAGCAGTGCACGCGCCAGCGGGAGGGCCTCAGATACGCAGTATTTT. Protein product: CASSARASGRASDTQYF.